Each of the 13 T cell receptor beta chains below was sequenced from the same sample in a study of blood T cells in healthy people across ages. With a J-beta primer mix and a sample-barcoded 5' primer, a second PCR ran about 7 to 12 cycles. One entry per CDR3 protein, called by TCRdb with MiXCR from the 5' RACE reads. The sample yields over a million distinct CDR3 sequences, about 42% seen once. The sample consisted of blood. These receptors were collected from a woman aged 18-35 years in good health.

In this sample, this clonotype turned up a few times. The gene calls are TRBV20-1 and TRBJ1-2; D gene unclear. CDR1 is DFQATT, CDR2 SNEGSKA, per germline (reference sequence). V lost 1 base and J 4 bases, leaving 13 bases between the germline ends. The CDR3 sequence is 14 residues long. For the CDR3, the DNA is TGCAGTGCTAGAGCCCCGCCACCTAGCTATGGCTACACCTTC. It translates to CSARAPPPSYGYTF.

This clonotype was seen once. V gene TRBV5-1 combines with J gene TRBJ2-3; 8 nucleotides align to TRBD2. CDR1 and CDR2 from the germline V gene are SGHRS and YFSETQ. The CDR3 is 16 residues long. V was clipped by 4 bases and J by 2 bases; unmatched bases: 9. CDR3 DNA: TGCGCCAGCAGCCCCGACGGGACTAGTTCCACAGATACGCAGTATTTT. Translation gives CASSPDGTSSTDTQYF.

This chain joins TRBV4-1 and TRBJ2-2, with D perhaps TRBD1 or TRBD2 (5 bases each). V was trimmed by 1 base and J by 5 bases, leaving 8 bases between them. CDR1 and CDR2 from the germline V gene are MGHRA and YSYEKL. This CDR3 comprises 14 residues. The CDR3 DNA reads as TGCGCCAGCAGCCAAGTTGAGGGGACCGGGGAGCTGTTTTTT. Its translation: CASSQVEGTGELFF.

The chain links TRBV7-8 to TRBJ2-3; the D is unclear. Trimming took off 3 bases at V and 4 bases at J, with 8 bases between the two ends. Germline assignment: CDR1 SGHVS and CDR2 FQNEAQ. The length of the CDR3 is 13 residues. The CDR3 spells CASSFRFADTQYF. For the CDR3, the DNA is TGTGCCAGCAGCTTTAGATTCGCAGATACGCAGTATTTT.

The chain is built from TRBV4-3 and TRBJ1-2; D is perhaps TRBD1 (6 bases). The CDR3 spans 15 residues. In germline, CDR1 is LGHNA, CDR2 YSLEER. Trimming pared 2 bases from V and 5 bases from J, leaving 15 bases between. CDR3 nucleotides: TGCGCCAGCAGCCAAAACCCGGGGGCGCCATATGGCTACACCTTC. Protein product: CASSQNPGAPYGYTF.

This clonotype was counted a few times. The rearrangement links TRBV20-1 to TRBJ2-5; D may match TRBD1 or TRBD2 (6 bases each). This CDR3 has 12 residues. The ends were cut back, 3 bases at V and 5 bases at J, with 10 bases in the middle. Germline values: CDR1 DFQATT, CDR2 SNEGSKA (reference sequence). CDR3 sequence (DNA): TGCAGTGCTAGCACGGGGGCTGAGACCCAGTACTTC. It specifies CSASTGAETQYF.

The chain carries TRBV12-3 or TRBV12-4 and TRBJ1-5; D not certain. The CDR3 has 12 amino acids. Deletions cut 6 bases from V and 5 bases from J, with 8 bases between. The CDR3 spells CASRSTHQPQHF. The CDR3 region has the DNA TGTGCCAGCAGATCAACTCATCAGCCCCAGCATTTT.

The chain uses TRBV28 and TRBJ2-1, with D unclear. Trimming pared 8 bases from V and 10 bases from J, leaving 12 bases between. This CDR3 contains 11 residues. Germline V gene lookup returns CDR1 MDHEN and CDR2 SYDVKM. The CDR3 sequence is CASAWRMEQFF. The CDR3 nucleotides are TGTGCCAGCGCTTGGCGGATGGAGCAGTTCTTC.

J is TRBJ2-1 and V is TRBV20-1; D tentatively fits TRBD1 or TRBD2 (6 bases each). Trimming cost V 3 bases and J 8 bases, with 17 bases left between them. Per the germline V gene, CDR1 is DFQATT and CDR2 is SNEGSKA (reference sequence). The CDR3 is 14 residues long. The CDR3 region has the DNA TGCAGTGCTAGTCCACTATCGGGGGCCGATGAGCAGTTCTTC. Protein product: CSASPLSGADEQFF.

This chain uses TRBV10-3 with TRBJ2-3, with D possibly TRBD1 on 5 matching bases. The V gene lost 7 bases and the J gene lost 4 bases, with 15 bases spanning the gap. Germline V CDR1 and CDR2: ENHRY, SYGVKD. The CDR3 has 14 amino acids. The CDR3 reads CAITPSAGSDTQYF. The CDR3 region has the DNA TGTGCCATCACCCCAAGTGCAGGGTCAGATACGCAGTATTTT.

This clonotype was seen only a few times. The chain joins TRBV6-2 or TRBV6-3 to TRBJ2-1; D is perhaps TRBD2 (5 bases). The CDR3 consists of 13 residues. V shed 0 bases and J shed 5 bases, with 5 bases lying between them. Germline values: CDR1 MNHEY, CDR2 SVGEGT. The CDR3 DNA sequence: TGTGCCAGCAGTTACTCGAGGGACAATGAGCAGTTCTTC. Its protein is CASSYSRDNEQFF.

This clonotype was seen only a few times. This chain links TRBV12-3 or TRBV12-4 with TRBJ1-2; D not certain. Trimming took 3 bases from V and 8 from J, leaving 13 bases between them. The CDR3 covers 13 residues. CDR3 DNA sequence: TGTGCCAGCAGTTTCCTTGGTTCGGCCGGCTACACCTTC. This sequence encodes CASSFLGSAGYTF.

Details on this clonotype: This is likely a read error, given that the CDR3 carries no conserved phenylalanine or tryptophan at its end. This sequence joins TRBV6-2 or TRBV6-3 and TRBJ2-6; weak D call: TRBD2 (5 bases). Germline values: CDR1 MNHEY, CDR2 SVGEGT. The CDR3 covers 15 residues. CDR3 sequence: CDSSYGVSGANVLTL. The CDR3 coding sequence is TGTGACAGCAGTTACGGGGTTTCTGGGGCCAACGTCCTGACTTTA.